The 21 T cell receptor beta chains given below trace back to one sample, sequenced in a study of cytomegalovirus exposure and HLA in healthy donors. Sequenced by immunoSEQ multiplex PCR; TCRdb stores in-frame clones only, minus some. Of some 72,000 clones listed, almost 97% are singletons. Sequenced input: PBMCs. These receptor sequences come from a man younger than 35 in good health and CMV-seropositive.

The gene calls are TRBV29-1 and TRBJ2-2; a possible D gene is TRBD2 (5 bases). The CDR3 is 10 residues long. The V and J ends lost 6 bases and 7 bases respectively, with 6 bases between them. Germline V gene lookup returns CDR1 SQVTM and CDR2 ANQGSEA. This CDR3 is CSVGDGELFF. The CDR3 nucleotides read TGCAGCGTCGGGGACGGGGAGCTGTTTTTT.

The rearrangement uses TRBV30 and TRBJ2-2, with 7 nucleotides matching TRBD2. The CDR3 is 16 amino acids. The germline V gene has CDR1 GTSNPN and CDR2 SVGIG (reference sequence). Germline trimming cut 2 bases from V and 7 bases from J; bases unmatched to any gene: 13. CDR3 in DNA: TGTGCCTGGAGTCCTGGGGCGGGGGTAGCGTACGGGGAGCTGTTTTTT. Translating it yields CAWSPGAGVAYGELFF.

V usage is TRBV5-1 and J usage is TRBJ2-2, with 9 bases aligning to TRBD1. Germline values: CDR1 SGHRS, CDR2 YFSETQ. The J segment lost 12 bases and the V segment lost 3 bases, leaving 12 bases of the junction unmatched. The CDR3 consists of 15 residues. The CDR3 DNA reads TGCGCCAGCAGCTCGACGATACTGACAGGGGGTCAGCTGTTTTTT. It encodes CASSSTILTGGQLFF.

This clone was picked up one time. This sequence joins TRBV28 and TRBJ1-3; 7 nucleotides match TRBD1. V trimming: 6 bases; J trimming: 0 bases; junction bases outside the gene matches: 5. The CDR3 has 15 amino acids. In germline, CDR1 is MDHEN, CDR2 SYDVKM. CDR3: CASREGTDSGNTIYF. The CDR3 coding sequence is TGTGCCAGCAGAGAGGGGACAGACTCTGGAAACACCATATATTTT.

The chain has TRBV13 and TRBJ2-3; the match to TRBD2 covers 10 bases. Germline trimming cut 4 bases from V and 5 bases from J; bases unmatched to any gene: 12. The CDR3 extends over 17 amino acids. Germline V gene sequence: CDR1 PRHDT, CDR2 FYEKMQ (reference sequence). The chain's CDR3 is CASSYLAGVFSGDTQYF. The CDR3 DNA is TGTGCCAGCAGCTACCTAGCGGGAGTCTTCTCCGGAGATACGCAGTATTTT.

V gene TRBV6-1 combines with J gene TRBJ2-2; D might be TRBD1 (6 bases). The CDR3 sequence is 16 residues long. V lost 2 bases and J lost 7, with 17 bases in between. CDR1 is MNHNS, CDR2 SASEGT, per germline. CDR3 residues: CASSEHGRGRIGELFF. The CDR3 nucleotides are TGTGCCAGCAGTGAACATGGCAGGGGCCGAATCGGGGAGCTGTTTTTT.

The rearrangement joins TRBV28 to TRBJ1-2; 10 nucleotides match TRBD1. V was pared by 8 bases and J by 7 bases, with 13 bases of the junction left unmatched. The CDR3 has 15 residues. Germline lookup yields CDR1 MDHEN and CDR2 SYDVKM. The CDR3 sequence is CASEGGDRGWGGYTF. CDR3 nucleotides: TGTGCCAGCGAAGGCGGGGACAGGGGATGGGGTGGCTACACCTTC.

This clone was seen once. This chain joins TRBV11-3 and TRBJ2-1, with 13 bases lining up with TRBD2. Germline assignment: CDR1 SGHNT and CDR2 YENEEA. The CDR3 totals 15 residues. Trimming at V came to 4 bases and at J to 6 bases, leaving 3 bases not matched to a gene. In nucleotides, the CDR3 is TGTGCCAGCAGCTCCGGGACTAGCGGGGTCAATGAGCAGTTCTTC. It translates to CASSSGTSGVNEQFF.

This sequence joins TRBV27 and TRBJ1-1; possible D gene TRBD1, 6 bases. Germline-derived CDR1 and CDR2 are MNHEY and SMNVEV (reference sequence). Deletions cut 6 bases from V and 1 base from J, with 27 bases between. The CDR3 sequence is 19 residues long. The CDR3 region has the DNA TGTGCCAGCAGCCTAAGCCTTTACCCCAGGGGCTCCACGAACACTGAAGCTTTCTTT. Translating it yields CASSLSLYPRGSTNTEAFF.

The rearrangement uses TRBV10-3 and TRBJ2-5, with 11 bases identical to TRBD2. V lost 0 bases, J lost 5 bases, and 11 bases stayed unmatched. CDR1 and CDR2 from the germline V gene are ENHRY and SYGVKD. This CDR3 has 18 amino acids. The CDR3 DNA follows: TGTGCCATCAGTGAGTCGGTGCTAGCGGGAGGAGATGGGGAGACCCAGTACTTC. Protein sequence: CAISESVLAGGDGETQYF.

This rearrangement joins TRBV18 to TRBJ1-2; D unclear. V was shortened by 2 bases and J by 2 bases, with 15 bases between the two germline ends. Germline CDR1 KGHSH, CDR2 LQKENI. The CDR3 covers 16 residues. CDR3 sequence reads: CASSPSSGNSNYGYTF. The CDR3 DNA is TGTGCCAGCTCACCATCATCAGGAAATTCCAACTATGGCTACACCTTC.

V is TRBV19 and J is TRBJ2-4; D is perhaps TRBD2 (5 bases). The CDR3 extends over 13 amino acids. V was trimmed by 6 bases and J by 7 bases, leaving 13 bases between them. Germline V gene lookup returns CDR1 LNHDA and CDR2 SQIVND (reference sequence). CDR3 coding DNA: TGTGCCAGTAGGGCAGTCGGCGGGAACATTCAGTACTTC. This sequence encodes CASRAVGGNIQYF.

This chain uses TRBV28 with TRBJ2-1, with 9 bases identical to TRBD2. Germline V gene data show CDR1 as MDHEN and CDR2 as SYDVKM. V lost 5 bases, J lost 8 bases, and 13 bases stayed unmatched. This CDR3 contains 16 residues. The CDR3 nucleotides read TGTGCCAGCAGTCCCCCCTTCGCGGGAGGGCCACATGAGCAGTTCTTC. It is translated as CASSPPFAGGPHEQFF.

CDR3: CSVEFRVKINTEAFF. The CDR3 DNA sequence: TGCAGCGTTGAATTCAGGGTAAAGATAAACACTGAAGCTTTCTTT. This chain uses TRBV29-1 with TRBJ1-1; a possible D gene is TRBD1 (5 bases). V shed 2 bases and J shed 2 bases, with 15 bases lying between them. Per germline, CDR1 SQVTM and CDR2 ANQGSEA. The CDR3 runs to 15 residues.

The V and J genes are TRBV11-2 and TRBJ2-2; D unresolved. The CDR3 spans 15 residues. V lost 0 bases, J lost 4 bases, and 9 bases lay in between. In germline, CDR1 is SGHAT, CDR2 FQNNGV. For the CDR3, the DNA is TGTGCCAGCAGCTTAGACCGCACGGGCACCGGGGAGCTGTTTTTT. Translating it yields CASSLDRTGTGELFF.

The gene calls are TRBV5-4 and TRBJ2-7, with 8 bases fitting TRBD1. Germline CDR1 is SGHNT and CDR2 is YYREEE (reference sequence). The V segment lost 2 bases and the J segment 0 bases; nucleotides outside the gene matches: 4. CDR3 length: 15 amino acids. The CDR3 nucleotides read TGTGCCAGCAGCTTAAGACAGGGGATCTCCTACGAGCAGTACTTC. The encoded protein is CASSLRQGISYEQYF.

This chain uses TRBV15 with TRBJ1-1; D may be TRBD1 (5 bases). V dropped 1 base and J dropped 4 bases, with 7 bases sitting between them. CDR1 is LNHNV and CDR2 is YYDKDF in the germline V gene (reference sequence). This CDR3 is 13 amino acids long. Here the CDR3 reads CATSRAGGTEAFF. Here the CDR3 DNA reads TGTGCCACCAGCAGAGCCGGGGGCACTGAAGCTTTCTTT. The variable domain in full, completed from reference TRBV15 and TRBJ1-1, reads DAMVIQNPRYQVTQFGKPVTLSCSQTLNHNVMYWYQQKSSQAPKLLFHYYDKDFNNEADTPDNFQSRRPNTSFCFLDIRSPGLGDTAMYLCATSRAGGTEAFFGQGTRLTVV.

The rearrangement links TRBV10-3 to TRBJ2-7, with D possibly being TRBD2 (7 bases). The germline V and J ends were trimmed by 5 bases and 1 base, with 12 bases remaining between them. The CDR3 has 14 amino acids. Germline values: CDR1 ENHRY, CDR2 SYGVKD. The CDR3 DNA reads TGTGCCATCAGTTTGGGGGGGCAATCCTACGAGCAGTACTTC. It specifies CAISLGGQSYEQYF.

The chain couples TRBV30 to TRBJ2-7; 7 nucleotides match TRBD1. Germline V gene sequence: CDR1 GTSNPN, CDR2 SVGIG (reference sequence). V was clipped by 3 bases and J by 4 bases; unmatched bases: 9. The CDR3 sequence is 14 residues long. The CDR3 nucleotides read TGTGCCTGGAGGGCCGTCACAGGGGCGTACGAGCAGTACTTC. It codes for CAWRAVTGAYEQYF.

The J gene is TRBJ2-5, the V gene TRBV4-1, with 8 bases matching TRBD2. The ends lost 0 bases at V and 10 bases at J; junction bases unmatched: 10. Germline CDR1 reads MGHRA; CDR2 reads YSYEKL. The CDR3 consists of 15 residues. CDR3 sequence reads: CASSQDRSGRRIQYF. DNA for the CDR3: TGCGCCAGCAGCCAAGATCGAAGCGGGAGACGTATCCAGTACTTC.

The rearrangement links TRBV5-4 to TRBJ1-2; tentative D call: TRBD1 (5 bases). CDR3 length: 15 amino acids. The germline V and J ends were trimmed by 0 bases and 8 bases, with 17 bases remaining between them. CDR1 and CDR2 (germline): SGHNT, YYREEE (reference sequence). CDR3 sequence: CASSLGGGAGPGYTF. CDR3 DNA: TGTGCCAGCAGCTTGGGGGGCGGGGCAGGACCGGGCTACACCTTC. The whole variable domain, filled in from reference TRBV5-4 and TRBJ1-2, reads ETGVTQSPTHLIKTRGQQVTLRCSSQSGHNTVSWYQQALGQGPQFIFQYYREEENGRGNFPPRFSGLQFPNYSSELNVNALELDDSALYLCASSLGGGAGPGYTFGSGTRLTVV.